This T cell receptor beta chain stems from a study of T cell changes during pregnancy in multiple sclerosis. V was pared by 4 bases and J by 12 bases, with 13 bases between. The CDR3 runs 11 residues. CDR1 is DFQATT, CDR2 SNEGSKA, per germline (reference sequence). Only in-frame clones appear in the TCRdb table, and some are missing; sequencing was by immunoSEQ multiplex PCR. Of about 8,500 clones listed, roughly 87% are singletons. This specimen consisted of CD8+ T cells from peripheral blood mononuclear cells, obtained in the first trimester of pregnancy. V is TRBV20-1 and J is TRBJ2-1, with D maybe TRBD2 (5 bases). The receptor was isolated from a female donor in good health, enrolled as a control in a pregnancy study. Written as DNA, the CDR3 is TGCAGTGCTACTGGACTGCGGAGGCAGTTCTTC. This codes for CSATGLRRQFF.